Following are 28 T cell receptor beta chains from one sample sequenced in a study of T cells after yellow fever vaccination (dated by TCRdb to about 2019). Preparation of the library involved 5' RACE. These reads were obtained on an Illumina NovaSeq 6000. In-frame beta chains were kept once TCRdb had trimmed the public reads at Q25 with fastp and called clones with MiXCR. Each CDR3 protein gets just one entry, which takes the most common genes and DNA from the rows behind it. The table for this sample lists just over 250,000 distinct CDR3 sequences; over 4.5% of them were counted only once. The ten largest account for approximately 3.5% of the sample. What the treatment or condition label conveys for this sample: live attenuated yellow fever vaccine strain. The sequencing here drew on CD4+ T cells sorted from PBMCs, taken on the day of the yellow fever booster vaccination. Receptor source: a man aged 18 to 30 who received the YFV17D yellow fever vaccine.

The DNA for the CDR3 is TGTGCCACCCGGCCGGGGCCGAACACAGATACGCAGTATTTT. Translation: CATRPGPNTDTQYF. The J gene is TRBJ2-3, the V gene TRBV6-2 or TRBV6-3, with D tentatively TRBD1 or TRBD2 (5 bases each). Between the trimmed V and J ends, which lost 10 bases and 2 bases, there was a span of 16 bases. Germline CDR1 MNHEY, CDR2 SVGEGT. The CDR3 extends over 14 amino acids.

In this sample, this clonotype turned up many times. The chain has TRBV7-2 and TRBJ2-2, with 8 nucleotides matching TRBD1. The J segment lost 3 bases and the V segment lost 5 bases, leaving 5 bases of the junction unmatched. Germline CDR1 SGHTA, CDR2 FQGNSA. This CDR3 region has 15 residues. The CDR3 coding sequence is TGTGCCAGCAGCGCGGGACAGGTCGACACCGGGGAGCTGTTTTTT. Translating it yields CASSAGQVDTGELFF.

This clonotype showed up many times. The junction departs from the called germline gene at one end, perhaps through a read error. This chain connects TRBV7-8 to TRBJ2-1; D is ambiguous. This CDR3 is 13 amino acids long. Germline V gene sequence: CDR1 SGHVS, CDR2 FQNEAQ. The CDR3 DNA reads TGTGCCAGCAGCTTAGCGCTCTACAGTGAGCAGTTCTTC. It encodes CASSLALYSEQFF.

This clonotype turned up a few times. This chain connects TRBV6-5 to TRBJ1-5; the D is unclear. The CDR3 totals 17 residues. V shed 5 bases and J shed 0 bases, with 17 bases lying between them. CDR1 MNHEY and CDR2 SVGAGI come from the germline V gene. CDR3 nucleotides: TGTGCCAGCAGTAAACGGGAGGGTACGGGTAGCAATCAGCCCCAGCATTTT. Protein sequence: CASSKREGTGSNQPQHF.

With respect to this clonotype: The conserved final phenylalanine or tryptophan is absent from the CDR3, which likely points to a read error. The gene calls are TRBV5-1 and TRBJ2-1; 8 bases fit TRBD2. CDR1 is SGHRS, CDR2 YFSETQ, per germline. The CDR3 is 17 amino acids. The CDR3 spells CACSLSWAGGSYNEQFL. CDR3 in DNA: TGCGCCTGCAGCTTGAGCTGGGCGGGGGGCTCCTACAATGAGCAGTTCTTG.

The V gene is TRBV6-5, the J gene TRBJ2-2; D not resolved. Germline values: CDR1 MNHEY, CDR2 SVGAGI. Trimming pared 6 bases from V and 3 bases from J, leaving 20 bases between. There are 17 residues in the CDR3. The CDR3: CASRRSSMAEDTGELFF. The CDR3 DNA reads as TGTGCCAGCAGACGATCTTCGATGGCGGAAGACACCGGGGAGCTGTTTTTT.

The rearrangement links TRBV9 to TRBJ1-3; D is unclear. The V end lost 4 bases, the J end lost 0 bases, and 11 bases lay between the germline ends. Germline CDR1 is SGDLS and CDR2 is YYNGEE. The CDR3 sequence is 15 residues long. This CDR3 is CASSLAVDSGNTIYF. CDR3 sequence (DNA): TGTGCCAGCAGCTTAGCGGTCGACTCTGGAAACACCATATATTTT. Based on the CDR3 plus reference TRBV9 and TRBJ1-3, the full variable domain is DSGVTQTPKHLITATGQRVTLRCSPRSGDLSVYWYQQSLDQGLQFLIQYYNGEERAKGNILERFSAQQFPDLHSELNLSSLELGDSALYFCASSLAVDSGNTIYFGEGSWLTVV.

This clonotype was counted many times. The V gene is TRBV2, the J gene TRBJ2-2, with TRBD2 as a possible D gene (5 bases). Trimming shortened V by 10 bases and J by 7 bases, and 16 bases separated the two germline ends. CDR3 size: 13 residues. CDR1 is SNHLY and CDR2 is FYNNEI in the germline V gene. The CDR3 DNA reads as TGTGCCACCCAGGACTCGGACGGCGGGGAGCTGTTTTTT. This gives the protein CATQDSDGGELFF.

There are many counts of this clonotype. The rearrangement joins TRBV12-3 or TRBV12-4 to TRBJ2-7; 7 nucleotides line up with TRBD1. Trimming removed 6 bases from V and 3 bases from J; junction bases left unmatched: 8. The CDR3 is 14 amino acids. CDR3 amino acids: CASSSQGTLYEQYF. For the CDR3, the DNA is TGTGCCAGCAGCTCACAGGGGACCCTCTACGAGCAGTACTTC.

Only a few counts were recorded for this clonotype. The chain couples TRBV28 to TRBJ2-2, with a possible D match to TRBD1 (6 bases). Trimming removed 2 bases at V and 5 bases at J, with 15 bases between. The CDR3 sequence is 16 residues long. The germline V gene has CDR1 MDHEN and CDR2 SYDVKM. CDR3 region: CASSLVVTGPTGELFF. CDR3 coding DNA: TGTGCCAGCAGTTTAGTGGTTACAGGGCCTACCGGGGAGCTGTTTTTT.

This clonotype showed up just a few times. This chain connects TRBV4-2 to TRBJ2-3; the D is unclear. Germline-derived CDR1 and CDR2 are LGHNA and YNFKEQ. The length of the CDR3 is 15 residues. The germline V and J ends were trimmed by 1 base and 2 bases, with 10 bases remaining between them. CDR3 nucleotide sequence: TGTGCCAGCAGCCAAGGGACCTACGCCACAGATACGCAGTATTTT. The encoded protein is CASSQGTYATDTQYF.

This chain uses TRBV19 with TRBJ1-5; TRBD1 is a possible D gene (5 bases). The V gene's germline CDR1 is LNHDA and CDR2 SQIVND (reference sequence). The CDR3 has 16 residues. V was clipped by 7 bases and J by 6 bases, with 22 bases between them. In DNA, the CDR3 is TGTGCCAGTACCTCCCCGAGGGGAGGGGTAGGTCAGCCCCAGCATTTT. Its protein product is CASTSPRGGVGQPQHF.

This clonotype came up a few times. The CDR3 is CASDTLGGTQYF. The DNA for the CDR3 is TGTGCCAGCGACACCCTCGGTGGGACCCAGTACTTC. The chain recombines TRBV28 with TRBJ2-5; no definite D call. Germline V gene lookup returns CDR1 MDHEN and CDR2 SYDVKM. The V end lost 8 bases, the J end lost 7 bases, and 14 bases lay between the germline ends. CDR3 length equals 12 residues.

The chain joins TRBV5-1 to TRBJ2-5; the match to TRBD2 covers 9 bases. The ends lost 4 bases at V and 2 bases at J; junction bases unmatched: 6. CDR3 length: 15 residues. From germline, CDR1 is SGHRS and CDR2 YFSETQ. The CDR3 coding sequence is TGCGCCAGCAGCACAGCGGGGGGCCATCAAGAGACCCAGTACTTC. Amino acids: CASSTAGGHQETQYF.

This chain links TRBV3-1 with TRBJ1-1, with D perhaps TRBD1 (5 bases). Germline V gene sequence: CDR1 LGHDT, CDR2 YNNKEL (reference sequence). The CDR3 runs 15 residues. Trimming removed 3 bases at V and 6 bases at J, with 17 bases between. This CDR3 reads CASSQAPWVGAEAFF. The CDR3 DNA follows: TGTGCCAGCAGCCAGGCTCCTTGGGTAGGGGCTGAAGCTTTCTTT.

This clonotype has more than one count but fewer than ten. The gene calls are TRBV19 and TRBJ2-7; D unclear. The CDR3 has 16 amino acids. V lost 3 bases and J lost 4, with 19 bases in between. CDR1 and CDR2 from the germline V gene are LNHDA and SQIVND (reference sequence). The CDR3 protein is CASSIQGDLTLYEQYF. The CDR3 nucleotides read TGTGCCAGTAGTATTCAAGGAGACCTAACCTTATACGAGCAGTACTTC.

The genes are TRBV20-1 and TRBJ1-1, with D possibly matching TRBD1 (5 bases). The ends were cut back, 0 bases at V and 4 bases at J, with 9 bases in the middle. Germline CDR1 DFQATT, CDR2 SNEGSKA (reference sequence). The CDR3 is 13 amino acids. For the CDR3, the DNA is TGCAGTGCTAGAGATTCCGGGACCACTGAAGCTTTCTTT. This sequence encodes CSARDSGTTEAFF.

The chain joins TRBV4-1 to TRBJ1-2; D is perhaps TRBD1 (5 bases). The ends were cut back, 4 bases at V and 3 bases at J, with 12 bases in the middle. The CDR3 spans 14 residues. Germline V CDR1 and CDR2: MGHRA, YSYEKL. CDR3 DNA sequence: TGCGCCAGCAGCCTGTCGGGAGGGGACTATGGCTACACCTTC. It is translated as CASSLSGGDYGYTF.

In its sample, this clonotype was seen a few times. The chain joins TRBV20-1 to TRBJ1-1; D is uncertain. Germline loops: CDR1 DFQATT, CDR2 SNEGSKA (reference sequence). The CDR3 sequence is 12 residues long. The V and J ends lost 2 bases and 5 bases respectively, with 9 bases between them. In DNA form, the CDR3 reads TGCAGTGCTAGAAGTGGGCTGACTGAAGCTTTCTTT. This translates into CSARSGLTEAFF.

This clonotype was observed at least ten times. The V gene is TRBV4-2, the J gene TRBJ1-1; D is unresolved. The ends were cut back, 7 bases at V and 7 bases at J, with 25 bases in the middle. The CDR3 has 16 residues. In germline, CDR1 is LGHNA, CDR2 YNFKEQ. The CDR3 DNA reads as TGTGCCAGCACCCGGACTGAAGGAAGCGGCGGGAATGAAGCTTTCTTT. This sequence encodes CASTRTEGSGGNEAFF.

This clonotype was counted many times. The chain couples TRBV4-2 to TRBJ1-5; 8 nucleotides agree with TRBD1. The length of the CDR3 is 15 residues. Germline V gene sequence: CDR1 LGHNA, CDR2 YNFKEQ. J gave up 7 bases and V 3 bases, and 8 bases lay outside the gene matches. This CDR3 is CASSHSQGGIQPQHF. The CDR3 DNA follows: TGTGCCAGCAGCCACTCACAGGGGGGTATACAGCCCCAGCATTTT.

At least ten counts were recorded for this clonotype. The gene calls are TRBV12-3 or TRBV12-4 and TRBJ2-2, with 12 bases matching TRBD1. This CDR3 region has 16 residues. The trim removed 5 bases at V and 7 bases at J, leaving 8 bases unmatched. CDR3 amino acids: CASSPSGTGGYGELFF. The CDR3 DNA is TGTGCCAGCAGTCCTTCCGGGACAGGGGGCTACGGGGAGCTGTTTTTT.

This clonotype was seen a handful of times. The V gene is TRBV20-1, the J gene TRBJ2-2, with 11 bases aligning to TRBD2. CDR1 is DFQATT, CDR2 SNEGSKA, per germline (reference sequence). The CDR3 length is 17 residues. After removal of 0 bases from V and 7 bases from J, the junction contained 10 bases not matched to a gene. Here the CDR3 reads CSARDLLAGDIGGELFF. Here the CDR3 DNA reads TGCAGTGCTAGAGATTTACTAGCGGGGGATATTGGCGGGGAGCTGTTTTTT.

This clonotype appeared many times. The chain has TRBV12-3 or TRBV12-4 and TRBJ1-1, with D possibly matching TRBD1 (5 bases). V shed 2 bases and J shed 0 bases, with 7 bases lying between them. The CDR3 totals 14 residues. CDR3 nucleotides: TGTGCCAGCAGTTTACAGGGCGTGAACACTGAAGCTTTCTTT. It encodes CASSLQGVNTEAFF.

This clonotype appeared many times. This chain uses TRBV29-1 with TRBJ2-5; TRBD1 agrees at 9 bases. This CDR3 has 14 amino acids. Per the germline V gene, CDR1 is SQVTM and CDR2 is ANQGSEA. V shed 8 bases and J 5 bases; nucleotides not matched to a gene: 12. CDR3 in amino acids: CSTEPQGAWETQYF. The CDR3 region has the DNA TGCAGCACCGAACCACAGGGGGCTTGGGAGACCCAGTACTTC.

This clonotype was detected ten times or more. This sequence joins TRBV12-3 or TRBV12-4 and TRBJ1-4; TRBD1 might be the D (5 bases). The CDR3 is made up of 16 amino acids. With 4 bases removed from V and 8 bases from J, the gap between germline ends came to 20 bases. This CDR3 reads CASSSPGLSIGEKLFF. CDR3 bases: TGTGCCAGCAGTTCGCCGGGACTGAGTATCGGGGAAAAACTGTTTTTT.

V is TRBV5-6 and J is TRBJ2-7; tentatively, D is TRBD1 (5 bases). The germline V gene has CDR1 SGHDT and CDR2 YYEEEE. This CDR3 is built from 12 residues. Trimming removed 4 bases from V and 3 bases from J, with 8 bases in between. The CDR3 bases are TGTGCCAGCAGCCGACAGAGCTACGAGCAGTACGTC. Residues: CASSRQSYEQYV.

The V gene is TRBV5-5, the J gene TRBJ1-1, with D unclear. CDR1 is SGHKS, CDR2 YYEKEE, per germline (reference sequence). The CDR3 loop spans 16 amino acids. The V end lost 3 bases, the J end lost 4 bases, and 19 bases lay between the germline ends. The CDR3 region has the DNA TGTGCCAGCAGCTCCGACACCGCATACCACCTCACTGAAGCTTTCTTT. Its translation: CASSSDTAYHLTEAFF.